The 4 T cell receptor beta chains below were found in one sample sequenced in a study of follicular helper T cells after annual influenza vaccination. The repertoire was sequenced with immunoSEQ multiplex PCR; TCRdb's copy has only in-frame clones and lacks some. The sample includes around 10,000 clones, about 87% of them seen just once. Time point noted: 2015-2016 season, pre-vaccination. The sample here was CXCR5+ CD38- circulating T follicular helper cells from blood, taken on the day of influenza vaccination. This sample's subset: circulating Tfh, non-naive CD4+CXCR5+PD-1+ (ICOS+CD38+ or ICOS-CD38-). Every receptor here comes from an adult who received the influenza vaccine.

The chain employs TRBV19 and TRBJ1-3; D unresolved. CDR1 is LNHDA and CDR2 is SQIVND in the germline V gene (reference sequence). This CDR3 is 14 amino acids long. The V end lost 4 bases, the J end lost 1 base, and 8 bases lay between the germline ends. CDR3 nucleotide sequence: TGTGCCAGTAGTAAGCTTGGATCTGGAAACACCATATATTTT. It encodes CASSKLGSGNTIYF.

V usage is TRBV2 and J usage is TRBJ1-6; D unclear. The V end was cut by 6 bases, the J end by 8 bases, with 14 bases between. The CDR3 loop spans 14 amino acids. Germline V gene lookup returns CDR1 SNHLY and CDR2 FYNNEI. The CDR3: CASSTRAGDSPLHF. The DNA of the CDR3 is TGTGCCAGCAGCACAAGGGCCGGGGATTCACCCCTCCACTTT.

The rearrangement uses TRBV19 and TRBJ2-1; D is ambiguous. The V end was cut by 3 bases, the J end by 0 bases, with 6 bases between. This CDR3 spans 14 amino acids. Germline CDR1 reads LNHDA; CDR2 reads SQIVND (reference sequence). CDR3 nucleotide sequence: TGTGCCAGTAGTATTGGCGGCTCCTACAATGAGCAGTTCTTC. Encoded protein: CASSIGGSYNEQFF.

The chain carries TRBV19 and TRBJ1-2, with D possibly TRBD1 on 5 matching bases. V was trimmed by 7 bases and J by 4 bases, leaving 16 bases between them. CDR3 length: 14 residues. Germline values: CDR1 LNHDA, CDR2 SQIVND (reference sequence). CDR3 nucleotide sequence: TGTGCCAGTAAACCAGGGAAAGAACCCTATGGCTACACCTTC. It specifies CASKPGKEPYGYTF. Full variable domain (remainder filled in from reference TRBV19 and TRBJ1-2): DGGITQSPKYLFRKEGQNVTLSCEQNLNHDAMYWYRQDPGQGLRLIYYSQIVNDFQKGDIAEGYSVSREKKESFPLTVTSAQKNPTAFYLCASKPGKEPYGYTFGSGTRLTVV.